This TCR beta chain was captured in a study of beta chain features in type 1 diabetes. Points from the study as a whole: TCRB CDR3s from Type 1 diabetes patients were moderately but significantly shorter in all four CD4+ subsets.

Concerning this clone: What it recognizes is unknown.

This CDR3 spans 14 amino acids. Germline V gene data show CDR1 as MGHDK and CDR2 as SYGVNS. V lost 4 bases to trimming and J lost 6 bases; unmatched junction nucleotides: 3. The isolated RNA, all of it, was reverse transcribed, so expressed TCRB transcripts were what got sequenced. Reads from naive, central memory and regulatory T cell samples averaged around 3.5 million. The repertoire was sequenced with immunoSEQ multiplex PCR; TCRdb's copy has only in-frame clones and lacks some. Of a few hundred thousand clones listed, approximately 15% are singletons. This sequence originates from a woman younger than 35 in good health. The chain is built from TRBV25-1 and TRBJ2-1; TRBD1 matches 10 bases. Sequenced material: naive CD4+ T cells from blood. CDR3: CASSVRTGGNEQFF. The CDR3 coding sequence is TGTGCCAGCAGTGTGAGGACAGGGGGCAATGAGCAGTTCTTC.